These T cell receptor beta chains were read from a single sample in a study of CD8 T cells in ankylosing spondylitis. TCRdb redid the calling of the 5' RACE reads with MiXCR, one entry per CDR3 protein. The table includes approximately 260,000 distinct CDR3 sequences, about 18% detected once. Sample: blood, either unsorted or a sorted T cell fraction (not recorded which). The source of these receptors is a male donor with ankylosing spondylitis or in good health (not recorded which). The CDR3 runs from the conserved cysteine through the conserved F or W. The D gene is left open where the match is weak. Part of the rows lack a size; the others show once, few, many or a class for expanded clones.

TRBV9	.	few	TRBJ2-7	14	TGTGCCAGCAGCCCCGGGGCGGATTCCTACGAGCAGTACTTC	CASSPGADSYEQYF
TRBV29-1	.	few	TRBJ2-5	14	TGCAGCGTCGCTTGGTTGGGGGGCCAAGAGACCCAGTACTTC	CSVAWLGGQETQYF
TRBV12-3/TRBV12-4	.	many	TRBJ2-1	19	TGTGCCAGCAGTTCGCGGGGCAGCTTGATAGAGAGCTCCTACAATGAGCAGTTCTTC	CASSSRGSLIESSYNEQFF
TRBV29-1	.	few	TRBJ2-7	12	TGCAGCGTTACCCAGGGTAACTACGAGCAGTACTTC	CSVTQGNYEQYF
TRBV7-9	TRBD1	.	TRBJ2-4	17	TGTGCCAGCAGCTTAGAGACAGGGGTTGTCGCCAAAAACATTCAGTACTTC	CASSLETGVVAKNIQYF
TRBV4-1	.	few	TRBJ2-3	14	TGCGCCAGCAGCCAAGGACGGGACTCAGATACGCAGTATTTT	CASSQGRDSDTQYF
TRBV7-3	TRBD2	.	TRBJ2-1	13	TGTGCCAGCAGCCAAGGGGCGGGAGTTGAGCAGTTCTTC	CASSQGAGVEQFF
TRBV2	.	.	TRBJ2-1	16	TGTGCCAGCAGTGATCGCCTAGCGCGGGGTGGCAATGAGCAGTTCTTC	CASSDRLARGGNEQFF
TRBV5-6	TRBD1	many	TRBJ1-2	15	TGTGCCAGCAGCAACGACAGGGGGCGGGCCAATGGCTACACCTTC	CASSNDRGRANGYTF
TRBV20-1	.	.	TRBJ2-7	13	TGCAGTGCTTCCGGGACAAGCCCTTCCGAGCAGTACTTC	CSASGTSPSEQYF
TRBV5-1	.	.	TRBJ2-2	15	TGCGCCAGCAGTCCCAGACAGCTTAACACCGGGGAGCTGTTTTTT	CASSPRQLNTGELFF
TRBV9	TRBD2	few	TRBJ2-7	16	TGTGCCAGCAGCGCGGGGGCGGGAGGCCTCTCCTACGAGCAGTACTTC	CASSAGAGGLSYEQYF
TRBV5-1	.	.	TRBJ1-1	16	TGCGCCAGCAGCCGGAGGGAGGGGCAGATGAACACTAAAGCTTTCTTT	CASSRREGQMNTKAFF
TRBV9	TRBD1	few	TRBJ2-7	15	TGTGCCAGCAGCCCCAGCAGGGGGCCCTCCTACGAGCAGTACTTC	CASSPSRGPSYEQYF
TRBV9	TRBD1	few	TRBJ1-1	14	TGTGCCAGCAGCGAAGGGACAGGGGATACTGAAGCTTTCTTT	CASSEGTGDTEAFF
TRBV7-9	.	.	TRBJ2-3	14	TGTGCCAGCAGCTTAGAGGTGGGAGCAAATACGCAGTATTTT	CASSLEVGANTQYF
TRBV6-6	TRBD2	few	TRBJ2-1	13	TGTGCCGGTTCTAGCGGGAGCTACAATGAGCAGTTCTTC	CAGSSGSYNEQFF
TRBV29-1	.	.	TRBJ1-1	13	TGCAGCGTTGAAAGGTCAGGAACCAGTGAAGCTTTCTTT	CSVERSGTSEAFF
TRBV27	TRBD2	few	TRBJ2-1	16	TGTGCCAGCAGTCCCCGACTAGCAGGATTATCCAATGAGCAGTTCTTC	CASSPRLAGLSNEQFF
TRBV29-1	.	.	TRBJ2-1	14	TGCAGCGTTGAATCCGGTGCCTCCTACAATGAGCAGTTCTTC	CSVESGASYNEQFF
TRBV11-2	.	.	TRBJ2-7	14	TGTGCCAGCAGCCCCCCGGACTTAACCTACGAGCAGTACTTC	CASSPPDLTYEQYF
TRBV19	.	.	TRBJ2-7	15	TGTGCCAGTAGGCCTTATATGGGAGTCATCTACGAGCAGTACTTC	CASRPYMGVIYEQYF
TRBV29-1	.	.	TRBJ2-7	14	TGCAGCGTTGAATTTTCTAGGCAAATGGGGGAGCAGTACTTC	CSVEFSRQMGEQYF
TRBV7-9	.	.	TRBJ2-1	16	TGTGCCAGCAGCCCGCGCAGCGGGTTCTCCTACAATGAGCAGTTCTTC	CASSPRSGFSYNEQFF
TRBV9	.	few	TRBJ2-2	15	TGTGCCAGCAGCGAGGAAGGGCGGATCACCGGGGAGCTGTTTTTT	CASSEEGRITGELFF
TRBV7-2	TRBD2	.	TRBJ2-7	16	TGTGCCAGCAGCCGCGTACCGGGACTAGCGTCTTACGAGCAGTACTTC	CASSRVPGLASYEQYF
TRBV10-3	.	.	TRBJ1-2	15	TGTGCCATCAGCGACGAAACAGTTCTGGGCTATGGCTACACCTTC	CAISDETVLGYGYTF
TRBV9	TRBD1	.	TRBJ2-1	15	TGTGCCAGCAGCGTTCTTGGGACAGGGTACAATGAGCAGTTCTTC	CASSVLGTGYNEQFF
TRBV7-8	.	.	TRBJ2-3	11	TGTGCCAGCAGCGCTCTAGATACGCAGTATTTT	CASSALDTQYF
TRBV4-3	TRBD2	many	TRBJ2-1	17	TGCGCCAGCAGCCAAGATCGGTTAGCGGGAGCCTACAATGAGCAGTTCTTC	CASSQDRLAGAYNEQFF
TRBV5-1	.	.	TRBJ2-3	15	TGCGCCAGCAGCCCTGGGACGTTTTTCACAGATACGCAGTATTTT	CASSPGTFFTDTQYF
TRBV9	.	many	TRBJ2-7	15	TGTGCCAGCAGCGCGGACGGTCTTAGCTCCTACGAGCAGTACTTC	CASSADGLSSYEQYF
TRBV5-1	TRBD1	.	TRBJ2-4	17	TGCGCCAGCAGCTTGACGGACAGGGGGTACTCCGGGACCCATCTGTACTTC	CASSLTDRGYSGTHLYF
TRBV12-3/TRBV12-4	.	few	TRBJ2-5	15	TGTGCCAGCAGTTTAACCGAACAGGGATCGGAGACCCAGTACTTC	CASSLTEQGSETQYF
TRBV25-1	.	.	TRBJ2-1	13	TGTGCCAGCAGTGTCATTGAGGGGTCTGAGCAGTTCTTC	CASSVIEGSEQFF
TRBV5-1	TRBD1	.	TRBJ2-7	14	TGCGCCAGCAGCGAAACGGACAGGGAGTACGAGCAGTACTTC	CASSETDREYEQYF
TRBV9	.	few	TRBJ2-7	14	TGTGCCAGCAGCGTAGGAGGTGATCCCTACGAGCAGTACTTC	CASSVGGDPYEQYF
TRBV7-9	TRBD2	.	TRBJ2-7	16	TGTGCCAGCAGCTCAGAGGGACTAGCGGGAGCCTACGAGCAGTACTTC	CASSSEGLAGAYEQYF
TRBV10-3	.	many	TRBJ2-1	15	TGTGCCATCAGTGAGGCTAGCTATATCTACAATGAGCAGTTCTTC	CAISEASYIYNEQFF
TRBV9	TRBD2	.	TRBJ2-5	16	TGTGCCAGCGGGGGGGGTAGCGGGCCCAGCCAAGAGACCCAGTACTTC	CASGGGSGPSQETQYF
TRBV27	.	many	TRBJ2-3	16	TGTGCCAGCAGTTCCATTTTCGAGGAGGAGGCAGATACGCAGTATTTT	CASSSIFEEEADTQYF
TRBV9	TRBD2	few	TRBJ2-2	17	TGTGCCAGCAGCGTACCCGGGACTAGCGGTGACACCGGGGAGCTGTTTTTT	CASSVPGTSGDTGELFF
TRBV11-2	TRBD1	many	TRBJ2-1	15	TGTGCCAGCAGCCGAACAGGGGGCGATAGGAATGAGCAGTTCTTC	CASSRTGGDRNEQFF
TRBV20-1	.	few	TRBJ2-5	15	TGCAGTGCTAGTTCTGCAGGGAATCCTGTTGAGACCCAGTACTTC	CSASSAGNPVETQYF
TRBV12-3/TRBV12-4	TRBD1	few	TRBJ2-7	15	TGTGCCAGCAGTTTTCGACAGGGGGTGAACTACGAGCAGTACTTC	CASSFRQGVNYEQYF
TRBV9	TRBD1	once	TRBJ2-3	15	TGTGCCAGCAGCGAGACAGGGGGGGAGGAAGATACGCAGTATTTT	CASSETGGEEDTQYF
TRBV28	.	many	TRBJ2-2	14	TGTGCCAGCAGGACAGGAAGGAACACCGGGGAGCTGTTTTTT	CASRTGRNTGELFF
TRBV6-5	.	.	TRBJ2-3	17	TGTGCCAGCAGTTACGAGGGGTACTCGGGGCAGCCAGATACGCAGTATTTT	CASSYEGYSGQPDTQYF
TRBV19	.	.	TRBJ2-1	11	TGTGCCAGTAGTATCTACGGGGAGCAGTTCTTC	CASSIYGEQFF
TRBV6-5	TRBD1	many	TRBJ2-1	15	TGTGCCAGCAGTTACAGGACAGGGGCTTCCAATGAGCAGTTCTTC	CASSYRTGASNEQFF
TRBV12-3/TRBV12-4	TRBD1	.	TRBJ1-1	18	TGTGCCAGCAGTTTCTCCGGACAGGGACTATATTTGAGCACTGAAGCTTTCTTT	CASSFSGQGLYLSTEAFF
TRBV6-5	TRBD1	.	TRBJ2-7	12	TGTGCCACCTGGACAGGGGACAACGAGCAGTACTTC	CATWTGDNEQYF
TRBV28	TRBD2	.	TRBJ2-7	15	TGTGCCAGCAGTTCGCCCCTAGCGGCCTACTACGAGCAGTACTTC	CASSSPLAAYYEQYF
TRBV29-1	.	.	TRBJ2-6	16	TGCAGCGTTGAAATGGCGAGGAGCTCTGGGGCCAACGTCCTGACTTTC	CSVEMARSSGANVLTF
TRBV9	TRBD2	many	TRBJ2-1	12	TGTGCCAGCAGTGATAGCGGGTCTGAGCAGTTCTTC	CASSDSGSEQFF
TRBV15	.	.	TRBJ1-4	16	TGTGCCACCAGCAGAGATTGGGGGGGTTCGGTTGAAAAACTGTTTTTT	CATSRDWGGSVEKLFF
TRBV5-4	.	once	TRBJ2-3	14	TGTGCCAGCAGCTTGTTCCTAGCAGCAGATACGCAGTATTTT	CASSLFLAADTQYF